This TCR beta chain was sequenced in a study of memory B cells and T cells in multiple sclerosis. CDR1 and CDR2 (germline): SGHVS, FNYEAQ. The CDR3 length is 21 residues. Trimming removed 4 bases at V and 1 base at J, with 31 bases between. The protocol was immunoSEQ multiplex PCR, while the TCRdb copy is restricted to in-frame clones and leaves out a portion. The sample includes 30,000 or so clones, more than 70% of them seen just once. Stimulus-free culture yielded autoproliferating CFSE-dim and non-proliferating CFSE-high T cells, each sequenced separately. Replicate wells were pooled after more than six days of stimulus-free culture of under 5.5x10^7 CFSE-labeled PBMCs. A remark on this clone: As yet, its antigen is unknown.

V usage is TRBV7-6 and J usage is TRBJ1-1; D might be TRBD1 (5 bases). Sequenced sample: PBMCs from blood kept in culture. This TCR was recovered from a human donor with multiple sclerosis. CDR3 loop: CASSSDRGATENTATNTEAFF. The CDR3 coding sequence is TGTGCCAGCAGCTCTGACAGAGGGGCTACGGAGAACACGGCAACGAACACTGAAGCTTTCTTT.